The sample holds many counts of the clone carrying this T cell receptor beta chain. The sample belongs to a study of CD8+CD57+ T cells in acquired aplastic anemia. Genomic DNA, serving as template, underwent TCR beta VDJ and CDR3 profiling. TCRdb fed the reads into MiXCR, producing one record per CDR3 protein. The sample carries about 470,000 distinct CDR3 sequences, under 40% recorded once. Germline assignment: CDR1 ENHRY and CDR2 SYGVKD. Trimming removed 7 bases from V and 5 bases from J, with 18 bases in between. The CDR3 extends over 14 amino acids. CD8+CD57+ cell expansion, shown by flow cytometry, had occurred in the patients selected for sequencing.

This chain connects TRBV10-3 to TRBJ2-7; D is perhaps TRBD1 (7 bases). The TCR sequence derives from a human donor with aplastic anemia. What was sequenced was sorted CD4+, CD8+, or CD8+CD57+ T cells (not recorded which) from PBMCs. CDR3 in amino acids: CAITQRGTVDEQYF. Here the CDR3 DNA reads TGTGCCATCACTCAACGGGGGACAGTAGACGAGCAGTACTTC.